The clone carrying this TCR beta chain was recorded once. The record originates from a study of blood T cell repertoires in COVID-19. Germline-derived CDR1 and CDR2 are LGHDT and YNNKEL (reference sequence). The CDR3 consists of 15 residues. V lost 1 base and J lost 1, with 8 bases in between. Using immunoSEQ multiplex PCR, the repertoire was profiled, and TCRdb retains in-frame clones only, with some absent. This table holds over 200,000 clones, 87% found once. Sequencing input: PBMCs or T cells enriched from blood (not recorded which). This sequence was found in a man aged 30 to 39 who had recovered from COVID-19. This chain links TRBV3-1 (or the pseudogene TRBV3-2) with TRBJ1-3; maybe TRBD1 (6 bases). The CDR3 loop is CASSQGQDSGNTIYF. The CDR3 DNA sequence: TGTGCCAGCAGCCAAGGACAGGATTCTGGAAACACCATATATTTT.